The 31 T cell receptor beta chains below were found in one sample sequenced in a study of blood T cell repertoires in COVID-19. Clones were sequenced by immunoSEQ multiplex PCR, and TCRdb holds only the in-frame ones, with some missing. Of roughly 90,000 clones in the sample, 80% to 90% are singletons; the top ten hold roughly 2.5%. The sample taken for sequencing was peripheral blood. These receptors originate from a man in his fifties with COVID-19, enrolled during active disease.

This clone appeared once. This sequence joins TRBV7-9 and TRBJ1-2, with D perhaps matching TRBD1 (6 bases). The CDR3 length is 12 residues. Germline CDR1 and CDR2: SEHNR and FQNEAQ (reference sequence). V was trimmed by 4 bases and J by 4 bases, leaving 7 bases between them. The CDR3: CASSWDTYGYTF. The CDR3 DNA is TGTGCCAGCAGCTGGGACACCTATGGCTACACCTTC.

The CDR3 sequence: CASGYRSSYEQYF. CDR3 bases: TGTGCCAGCGGATACAGGAGCTCCTACGAGCAGTACTTC. The V call is TRBV27, the J call TRBJ2-7, with D tentatively TRBD1 (5 bases). Germline CDR1 reads MNHEY; CDR2 reads SMNVEV (reference sequence). The CDR3 extends over 13 amino acids. V lost 8 bases to trimming and J lost 0 bases, with 11 bases between them.

This chain uses TRBV11-2 with TRBJ1-5, with D perhaps TRBD1 (6 bases). V was trimmed by 5 bases and J by 0 bases, leaving 11 bases between them. The germline gives CDR1 SGHAT, CDR2 FQNNGV. The CDR3 totals 15 residues. CDR3: CASSTGQYSNQPQHF. Written as DNA, the CDR3 is TGTGCCAGCAGCACCGGACAGTATAGCAATCAGCCCCAGCATTTT.

The V call is TRBV20-1, the J call TRBJ2-7, with D perhaps matching TRBD1 (5 bases). The CDR3 is made up of 11 amino acids. V was trimmed by 3 bases and J by 4 bases, leaving 7 bases between them. Germline V gene lookup returns CDR1 DFQATT and CDR2 SNEGSKA (reference sequence). The CDR3: CSARDTYEQYF. CDR3 DNA sequence: TGCAGTGCTAGGGACACTTACGAGCAGTACTTC.

The gene calls are TRBV2 and TRBJ2-1; no firm D call. The CDR3 sequence is 13 residues long. Germline loops: CDR1 SNHLY, CDR2 FYNNEI. V was cut by 11 bases and J by 0 bases, with 11 bases left in between. The CDR3 DNA reads TGTGCCGGCATGGAGTACTCCTACAATGAGCAGTTCTTC. Translated, it gives CAGMEYSYNEQFF.

This clone was recorded once. The chain couples TRBV4-3 to TRBJ1-2, with D possibly TRBD1 on 5 matching bases. Germline loops: CDR1 LGHNA, CDR2 YSLEER. This CDR3 region has 15 residues. V was shortened by 0 bases and J by 4 bases, with 12 bases between the two germline ends. The CDR3 DNA reads TGCGCCAGCAGCCAAGATTCAGCGGGGACCTATGGCTACACCTTC. Translating gives CASSQDSAGTYGYTF.

The V call is TRBV5-4, the J call TRBJ2-1; 8 bases are a match to TRBD1. CDR1 and CDR2 from the germline V gene are SGHNT and YYREEE (reference sequence). The junction had 5 bases not matched to a gene; V was cut back by 4 bases and J by 2 bases. The CDR3 consists of 15 residues. CDR3: CASSPGQGTYNEQFF. The DNA of the CDR3 is TGTGCCAGCAGCCCCGGACAGGGCACCTACAATGAGCAGTTCTTC.

This clone was recorded once. V and J are TRBV29-1 and TRBJ1-3; D not certain. V dropped 6 bases and J dropped 0 bases, with 12 bases sitting between them. CDR3 size: 14 residues. Germline loops: CDR1 SQVTM, CDR2 ANQGSEA. Here the CDR3 DNA reads TGCAGCGTGTACACCCCACGCTCTGGAAACACCATATATTTT. Translating it yields CSVYTPRSGNTIYF.

The rearrangement links TRBV11-3 to TRBJ2-3; possible D gene TRBD2, 7 bases. Trimming pared 4 bases from V and 3 bases from J, leaving 14 bases between. This CDR3 has 15 amino acids. Germline V lookup: CDR1 SGHNT, CDR2 YENEEA. CDR3 in amino acids: CASSSGAGATDTQYF. The CDR3 DNA sequence: TGTGCCAGCAGCTCTGGTGCGGGGGCGACAGATACGCAGTATTTT. Using reference TRBV11-3 and TRBJ2-3 for the parts outside the CDR3, the full variable domain is EAGVVQSPRYKIIEKKQPVAFWCNPISGHNTLYWYLQNLGQGPELLIRYENEEAVDDSQLPKDRFSAERLKGVDSTLKIQPAELGDSAVYLCASSSGAGATDTQYFGPGTRLTVL.

The rearrangement links TRBV5-4 to TRBJ2-7; 9 nucleotides align to TRBD1. The CDR3 totals 16 residues. In germline, CDR1 is SGHNT, CDR2 YYREEE (reference sequence). The V and J ends lost 0 bases and 5 bases, in that order; junction bases with no gene match: 9. The CDR3: CASSLEGTGKINEQYF. CDR3 bases: TGTGCCAGCAGCTTGGAGGGGACAGGGAAGATCAACGAGCAGTACTTC.

This clone was found once. This chain joins TRBV18 and TRBJ2-2; possibly TRBD1 for D (8 bases). Deletions cut 3 bases from V and 4 bases from J, with 12 bases between. The CDR3 contains 15 residues. CDR1 and CDR2 from the germline V gene are KGHSH and LQKENI. The CDR3 spells CASSPDREGTGELFF. The CDR3 nucleotides are TGTGCCAGCTCACCGGACAGGGAGGGCACCGGGGAGCTGTTTTTT.

This chain connects TRBV6-5 to TRBJ1-5; a possible D gene is TRBD1 (6 bases). Trimming took 6 bases from V and 4 from J, leaving 16 bases between them. CDR3 length equals 15 residues. Germline V CDR1 and CDR2: MNHEY, SVGAGI. The CDR3 is CASSRKGQNNQPQHF. CDR3 DNA: TGTGCCAGCAGCAGAAAAGGACAGAATAATCAGCCCCAGCATTTT.

This chain connects TRBV7-2 to TRBJ1-5, with D maybe TRBD1 (6 bases). The CDR3 runs 15 residues. Germline CDR1 SGHTA, CDR2 FQGNSA. V lost 1 base to trimming and J lost 3 bases, with 10 bases between them. The CDR3 region is CASSLGGQLNQPQHF. CDR3 DNA: TGTGCCAGCAGCTTAGGAGGACAGCTCAATCAGCCCCAGCATTTT.

This chain connects TRBV6-5 to TRBJ1-1, with D perhaps matching TRBD1 (6 bases). CDR1 and CDR2 from the germline V gene are MNHEY and SVGAGI. This CDR3 region has 12 residues. V was clipped by 7 bases and J by 10 bases, with 16 bases between them. CDR3 protein: CASTTGQNGAFF. The CDR3 region has the DNA TGTGCCAGCACCACCGGACAGAATGGAGCTTTCTTT.

The chain has TRBV6-5 and TRBJ1-3, with D unclear. Germline CDR1 MNHEY, CDR2 SVGAGI. The ends were cut back, 6 bases at V and 0 bases at J, with 9 bases in the middle. This CDR3 spans 14 amino acids. The CDR3 spells CASRPAVSGNTIYF. The CDR3 region has the DNA TGTGCCAGCAGACCCGCGGTCTCTGGAAACACCATATATTTT.

This clone was recorded only once. The V call is TRBV4-1, the J call TRBJ1-2, with 10 bases lining up with TRBD1. The CDR3 has 17 residues. The germline CDR1 and CDR2 sequences are MGHRA and YSYEKL. The ends lost 4 bases at V and 0 bases at J; junction bases unmatched: 8. Here the CDR3 reads CASSPDRGLKTNYGYTF. CDR3 coding DNA: TGCGCCAGCAGCCCAGACAGGGGGCTGAAGACTAACTATGGCTACACCTTC.

This chain connects TRBV3-1 (or the pseudogene TRBV3-2) to TRBJ1-6, with D maybe TRBD1 (5 bases). Trimming pared 7 bases from V and 8 bases from J, leaving 12 bases between. The CDR3 length is 13 residues. From germline, CDR1 is LGHDT and CDR2 YNNKEL (reference sequence). The CDR3 nucleotides read TGTGCCAGCATAAGGGGTGGGCATTCACCCCTCCACTTT. Translation: CASIRGGHSPLHF.

The chain links TRBV6-5 to TRBJ2-3, with a tentative D call TRBD1 (6 bases). The length of the CDR3 is 14 residues. The V gene lost 6 bases and the J gene lost 2 bases, with 12 bases spanning the gap. The V gene's germline CDR1 is MNHEY and CDR2 SVGAGI. CDR3: CASRFGQNTDTQYF. The CDR3 nucleotides are TGTGCCAGCAGATTCGGACAGAACACAGATACGCAGTATTTT.

The chain links TRBV3-1 (or the pseudogene TRBV3-2) to TRBJ1-6, with no clear D. The CDR3 covers 15 residues. Germline CDR1 is LGHDT and CDR2 is YNNKEL (reference sequence). V shed 1 base and J shed 10 bases, with 14 bases lying between them. The chain's CDR3 is CASSQVGRVKSPLHF. For the CDR3, the DNA is TGTGCCAGCAGCCAAGTGGGGAGGGTTAAGTCACCCCTCCACTTT.

The rearrangement links TRBV7-8 to TRBJ2-5; 7 bases are a match to TRBD1. Germline CDR1 SGHVS, CDR2 FQNEAQ. The CDR3 extends over 15 amino acids. V shed 5 bases and J 2 bases; nucleotides not matched to a gene: 8. This CDR3 is CASSRDRTFQETQYF. In nucleotides, the CDR3 is TGTGCCAGCAGCCGGGACAGAACCTTTCAAGAGACCCAGTACTTC.

J is TRBJ1-5 and V is TRBV5-1; 7 bases match TRBD1. Losses at the gene ends were 3 bases for V and 4 bases for J; bases not matched to a gene: 13. CDR1 is SGHRS, CDR2 YFSETQ, per germline. The CDR3 sequence is 17 residues long. The CDR3 coding sequence is TGCGCCAGCAGCTCCCATCCGGCGGGACAGACAAATCAGCCCCAGCATTTT. Translation gives CASSSHPAGQTNQPQHF.

V is TRBV19 and J is TRBJ1-5; 9 nucleotides agree with TRBD1. This CDR3 region has 16 residues. The trim removed 6 bases at V and 7 bases at J, leaving 13 bases unmatched. Germline lookup yields CDR1 LNHDA and CDR2 SQIVND (reference sequence). CDR3 loop: CASRSRGQGNHQPQHF. DNA for the CDR3: TGTGCCAGTAGATCGAGGGGACAGGGAAATCACCAGCCCCAGCATTTT.

The CDR3 protein is CASSYLSSYNEQFF. CDR3 nucleotide sequence: TGTGCCAGCAGTTACCTGAGCTCCTACAATGAGCAGTTCTTC. This chain joins TRBV6-2 or TRBV6-3 and TRBJ2-1; unclear D gene. The length of the CDR3 is 14 residues. The germline V gene encodes CDR1 MNHEY and CDR2 SVGEGT. V lost 2 bases and J 0 bases, leaving 5 bases between the germline ends.

This chain joins TRBV9 and TRBJ1-3, with 10 positions matching TRBD1. V was pared by 4 bases and J by 4 bases, with 8 bases of the junction left unmatched. CDR3 length: 16 amino acids. CDR1 and CDR2 (germline): SGDLS, YYNGEE. The chain's CDR3 is CASSPQTGGFGNTIYF. The DNA of the CDR3 is TGTGCCAGCAGCCCTCAGACAGGGGGCTTCGGAAACACCATATATTTT.

J is TRBJ2-4 and V is TRBV18; 8 bases match TRBD2. The V segment lost 2 bases and the J segment 7 bases; nucleotides outside the gene matches: 7. This CDR3 spans 15 amino acids. Looked up from germline, CDR1 is KGHSH and CDR2 is LQKENI. CDR3 amino acids: CASSPNGGAGNIQYF. CDR3 nucleotide sequence: TGTGCCAGCTCACCAAACGGGGGGGCAGGTAACATTCAGTACTTC.

The V and J genes are TRBV9 and TRBJ1-2; 10 nucleotides match TRBD1. This CDR3 has 15 amino acids. The junction had 6 bases not matched to a gene; V was cut back by 3 bases and J by 4 bases. The germline V gene has CDR1 SGDLS and CDR2 YYNGEE. The CDR3 DNA sequence: TGTGCCAGCAGCGCCGGGACAGGGGCTCCCTATGGCTACACCTTC. It specifies CASSAGTGAPYGYTF.

The chain carries TRBV30 and TRBJ2-7; TRBD1 is a possible D gene (5 bases). Germline lookup yields CDR1 GTSNPN and CDR2 SVGIG (reference sequence). The CDR3 extends over 13 amino acids. The V end lost 7 bases, the J end lost 6 bases, and 19 bases lay between the germline ends. The CDR3 DNA follows: TGTGCCTCCAGTCAGGGATATTCCGGCGAGCAGTACTTC. As protein: CASSQGYSGEQYF.

In this sample, this clone turned up a few times. In DNA, the CDR3 is TGTGCCAGTAGGGACAGGGGAAGAGAAAAACTGTTTTTT. This encodes CASRDRGREKLFF. V is TRBV19 and J is TRBJ1-4, with 9 nucleotides matching TRBD1. Germline CDR1 reads LNHDA; CDR2 reads SQIVND (reference sequence). The trim removed 6 bases at V and 8 bases at J, leaving 4 bases unmatched. This CDR3 spans 13 amino acids.

The rearrangement links TRBV5-1 to TRBJ1-1; no definite D call. CDR1 and CDR2 (germline): SGHRS, YFSETQ. V lost 5 bases and J lost 4, with 12 bases in between. CDR3 length equals 13 residues. The chain's CDR3 is CASSQQSGTEAFF. The CDR3 bases are TGCGCCAGCAGTCAGCAGTCGGGCACTGAAGCTTTCTTT.

The chain employs TRBV11-1 and TRBJ1-2; the D gene is possibly TRBD1 (6 bases). V lost 5 bases and J lost 7, with 17 bases in between. The germline V gene encodes CDR1 SGHAT and CDR2 FQDESV (reference sequence). The CDR3 extends over 14 amino acids. The CDR3 coding sequence is TGTGCCAGCAGCCCTACCCGGGACACCCGTGGCTACACCTTC. Protein: CASSPTRDTRGYTF. The entire variable domain, with the rest obtained from reference TRBV11-1 and TRBJ1-2, is as follows: EAEVAQSPRYKITEKSQAVAFWCDPISGHATLYWYRQILGQGPELLVQFQDESVVDDSQLPKDRFSAERLKGVDSTLKIQPAELGDSAMYLCASSPTRDTRGYTFGSGTRLTVV.

The V and J genes are TRBV6-2 or TRBV6-3 and TRBJ1-5, with D possibly TRBD1 on 5 matching bases. V was cut by 4 bases and J by 6 bases, with 16 bases left in between. The V gene's germline CDR1 is MNHEY and CDR2 SVGEGT. The CDR3 loop spans 15 amino acids. CDR3 protein: CASSFLQGQGQPQHF. DNA of the CDR3: TGTGCCAGCAGTTTCCTCCAGGGTCAGGGTCAGCCCCAGCATTTT.